This T cell receptor beta chain was retrieved from a study of T cell repertoires in aging, cancer and after chemotherapy. Study as a whole: Clear clonal overlap appeared across healthy donor samples taken over several months to years. The whole study produced a dataset of approximately 10 million TCR reads.

Peripheral blood genomic DNA, not sorted cells or RNA, was the template. Comments on this clonotype: The antigen remains unidentified.

General observations from the study: Healthy donors lost TCR diversity with age mainly through richness, cancer patients through richness and evenness. These repertoire data do not allow conclusions about immunological memory after chemotherapy.

Multiplex touch-down PCR with TRB-A/B primers amplified rearranged V-D-J TRB sequences. TCRdb re-derived calls from the multiplex PCR reads in MiXCR, one entry per CDR3 protein. Of over 8,500 distinct CDR3 sequences in the sample, 25% to 30% were seen once. CDR3 length: 15 amino acids. Germline-derived CDR1 and CDR2 are DFQATT and SNEGSKA (reference sequence). J is TRBJ1-6 and V is TRBV20-1; possible D gene TRBD1, 5 bases. The receptor was derived from a human donor in good health. Sample: blood. CDR3 DNA sequence: TGCAGCAGTGCTAAGCCCGGGACGGCGAATTCACCCCTCCACTTT. Residues: CSSAKPGTANSPLHF.